This T cell receptor beta chain was identified in a study of cytomegalovirus exposure and HLA in healthy donors. Regarding this clone: Its antigen is unknown.

V lost 4 bases to trimming and J lost 6 bases, with 17 bases between them. Germline assignment: CDR1 SNHLY and CDR2 FYNNEI. The CDR3 is made up of 15 amino acids. Although they were nominally healthy when sampled, donors likely had unrecorded immune exposures. Researchers ran the PCR with 60 Vbeta and 13 Jbeta primers. Libraries were prepared by immunoSEQ multiplex PCR; TCRdb keeps only in-frame clonotypes and omits some of them. The sample lists about 98,000 clones, around 80% occurring once. Broader study findings: A likely sequencing artifact accounted for one observed cluster of highly shared sequence variants. Later analysis identified around 15,000 TCR beta sequences associated with HLA alleles, using a false discovery rate threshold of 0.05.

What was sequenced was PBMCs. The rearrangement joins TRBV2 to TRBJ2-3; D possibly corresponds to TRBD1 (5 bases). This sequence originates from a man between 18 and 35 years old in good health and CMV-seropositive. The CDR3 nucleotides read TGTGCCAGCAGTGTAGACAGTCGCCGTAGGGATACGCAGTATTTT. Protein: CASSVDSRRRDTQYF.